This T cell receptor beta chain was retrieved from a study of CD8+ T cells in alopecia areata. Points from the study as a whole: For baseline CD8+ expansion, any link to response stays uncertain with one nonresponder. Compared with normal scalp, lesional scalp had higher clonality and more expanded CD8+ clones. While tofacitinib was given, many expanded lesional clones persisted in scalp and blood.

Following extraction, RNA underwent reverse transcription to cDNA, which served as the sequencing template. Sequencing used immunoSEQ multiplex PCR; TCRdb keeps in-frame clones, though not all of them. The sample lists approximately 190,000 clones; 58% were seen once. As concerns this clone: Its matching antigen is unknown.

The CDR3 is 15 residues long. Trimming removed 4 bases at V and 2 bases at J, with 11 bases between. Germline V gene data show CDR1 as ENHRY and CDR2 as SYGVKD. Treatment of the sample: oral pan-JAK inhibitor, 5-10 mg twice daily. Alopecia areata patients gave lesional scalp punch biopsies and peripheral blood samples. The source of this sequence is a human donor with alopecia areata. The chain recombines TRBV10-3 with TRBJ2-2; a weak D match, TRBD1 (5 bases). The specimen was CD4+ T cells sorted from blood, collected at week 24, from a patient treated with tofacitinib. The CDR3 DNA sequence: TGTGCCATCAGTGCCCTTGGACATAACACCGGGGAGCTGTTTTTT. This codes for CAISALGHNTGELFF.